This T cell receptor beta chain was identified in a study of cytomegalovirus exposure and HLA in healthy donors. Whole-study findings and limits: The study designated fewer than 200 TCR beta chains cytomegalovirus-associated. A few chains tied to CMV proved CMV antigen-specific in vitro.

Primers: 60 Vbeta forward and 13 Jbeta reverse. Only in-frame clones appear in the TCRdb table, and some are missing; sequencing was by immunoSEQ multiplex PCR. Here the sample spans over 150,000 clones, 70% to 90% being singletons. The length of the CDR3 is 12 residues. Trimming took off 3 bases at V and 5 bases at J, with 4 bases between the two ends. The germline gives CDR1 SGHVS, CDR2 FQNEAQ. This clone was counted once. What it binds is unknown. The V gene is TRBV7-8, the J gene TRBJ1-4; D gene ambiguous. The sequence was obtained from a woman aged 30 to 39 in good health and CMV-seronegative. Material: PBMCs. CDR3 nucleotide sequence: TGTGCCAGCAGCTTCGTCAATGAAAAACTGTTTTTT. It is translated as CASSFVNEKLFF.